Listed here are 8 T cell receptor beta chains from one sample, sequenced in a study of blood T cell repertoires in COVID-19. Assay used: immunoSEQ multiplex PCR; TCRdb lists only in-frame clones, some missing. The data show 200,000 or so clones, approximately 81% seen once. The material sequenced was peripheral blood. The receptors were sampled from a woman in her sixties or seventies who had recovered from COVID-19.

The chain's CDR3 is CASSQRTGPTEAFF. Written as DNA, the CDR3 is TGTGCCAGCAGCCAACGTACAGGGCCCACTGAAGCTTTCTTT. The J gene is TRBJ1-1, the V gene TRBV7-8; D is possibly TRBD1 (6 bases). The V and J ends lost 5 bases and 4 bases respectively, with 14 bases between them. The CDR3 is 14 residues long. Germline V lookup: CDR1 SGHVS, CDR2 FQNEAQ.

There are a few counts of this clone. V and J are TRBV2 and TRBJ1-1; D remains unclear. Germline-derived CDR1 and CDR2 are SNHLY and FYNNEI. V was clipped by 0 bases and J by 1 base, with 9 bases between them. The CDR3 length is 15 residues. The CDR3 loop is CASSEALQRNTEAFF. In DNA form, the CDR3 reads TGTGCCAGCAGTGAAGCGCTTCAGCGGAACACTGAAGCTTTCTTT.

The genes are TRBV14 and TRBJ2-3; 9 bases are a match to TRBD2. CDR3 length: 18 residues. Germline lookup yields CDR1 SGHDN and CDR2 FVKESK. The J segment lost 0 bases and the V segment lost 1 base, leaving 8 bases of the junction unmatched. The CDR3 spells CASSQVSGGHSSTDTQYF. The DNA of the CDR3 is TGTGCCAGCAGCCAAGTTAGCGGGGGCCATTCTAGCACAGATACGCAGTATTTT.

There are a few counts of this clone. V gene TRBV12-5 combines with J gene TRBJ1-2; D gene unclear. Trimming pared 4 bases from V and 12 bases from J, leaving 9 bases between. The CDR3 extends over 10 amino acids. The germline gives CDR1 LGHNT, CDR2 FRNRAP. Written as DNA, the CDR3 is TGTGCTAGTGGTTCTCCTGCGAACACCTTC. Its translation is CASGSPANTF.

V gene TRBV19 combines with J gene TRBJ1-2; D is unresolved. Germline-derived CDR1 and CDR2 are LNHDA and SQIVND (reference sequence). The CDR3 is 14 amino acids. The V end lost 4 bases, the J end lost 7 bases, and 16 bases lay between the germline ends. Here the CDR3 DNA reads TGTGCCAGTAGTAATCTCCGGGGAGGTGGTGGCTACACCTTC. Translating it yields CASSNLRGGGGYTF.

The gene calls are TRBV3-1 (or the pseudogene TRBV3-2) and TRBJ2-7, with 9 nucleotides matching TRBD2. V dropped 4 bases and J dropped 9; count of bases not matched to a gene: 10. Germline CDR1 reads LGHDT; CDR2 reads YNNKEL (reference sequence). This CDR3 has 14 residues. In DNA form, the CDR3 reads TGTGCCAGCAGCCCCCGGGGTAGCGGGGGCTGGCAGTACTTC. Translating gives CASSPRGSGGWQYF.

This clone turned up a few times. The J gene is TRBJ1-3, the V gene TRBV7-3; a possible D gene is TRBD1 (6 bases). Germline CDR1 and CDR2: SGHTA and FQGTGA. This CDR3 comprises 13 residues. Trimming cost V 6 bases and J 6 bases, with 12 bases left between them. For the CDR3, the DNA is TGTGCCAGCAGAGAGGGGGTGAAAAACACCATATATTTT. Amino acid sequence: CASREGVKNTIYF.

The rearrangement uses TRBV18 and TRBJ2-6; D gene uncertain. Germline values: CDR1 KGHSH, CDR2 LQKENI. This CDR3 contains 16 residues. The V and J ends lost 4 bases and 0 bases respectively, with 10 bases between them. This CDR3 reads CASSLGPFSGANVLTF. The CDR3, as DNA: TGTGCCAGCTCACTGGGCCCTTTCTCTGGGGCCAACGTCCTGACTTTC.